Below, one T cell receptor (beta chain) is given with its context. Its antigen is undetermined. The entry originates in a study of cytomegalovirus exposure and HLA in healthy donors. Whole-study results and caveats: The classifier was said to identify cytomegalovirus status with high specificity and sensitivity.

The V and J ends lost 1 base and 7 bases, in that order; junction bases with no gene match: 8. There are 15 residues in the CDR3. Germline CDR1 and CDR2: MGHDK and SYGVNS. Sequencing was performed with immunoSEQ multiplex PCR; in TCRdb, only in-frame clones are kept and a portion is missing. The sample holds around 400,000 clones, approximately 90% seen once. The chain combines TRBV25-1 with TRBJ2-7, with TRBD2 matching 9 bases. The receptor was derived from a woman aged 18-35 years in good health and CMV-seronegative. Sequencing used PBMCs. The CDR3 DNA follows: TGTGCCAGCAGTGAATGGGCTAGCGGGATTGATGAGCAGTACTTC. Its translation is CASSEWASGIDEQYF.